The present entry profiles one T cell receptor (beta chain) with its context. Newly diagnosed hyperthyroidism patients aged 18 to 65 years had disease lasting under 2 months. It was uncontrolled infection, other autoimmune disease, pregnancy or lactation that excluded patients. Diagnoses were established using clinical symptoms, serum thyroxine and TRAb, thyroid ultrasound and orbital computed tomography. Cells are PBMCs isolated from about 10 ml of fresh blood. The data stem from a study of T cells in Graves' hyperthyroidism and ophthalmopathy. Trimming left V 1 base short and J 6 bases short, with 24 bases between. CDR3 length: 19 amino acids. The germline V gene has CDR1 SGHAT and CDR2 FQNNGV. Amplification of TCR beta CDR3 regions was performed using RNA transcripts as template. Researchers ran a first-round RT-PCR on the TCR CDR3 using the HTBI primer set. In TCRdb, the multiplex PCR reads were re-called with MiXCR into one record per CDR3 protein. The sample contains 300,000 to 450,000 distinct CDR3 sequences, roughly a sixth of which appear only once.

The J gene is TRBJ2-2, the V gene TRBV11-2; D gene unclear. The TCR was taken from a woman in her thirties with Graves' hyperthyroidism that later progressed to Graves' ophthalmopathy. The sequenced material came from blood. CDR3 DNA: TGTGCCAGCAGCTTAGTTGTCAGTCCTAACGCTAGTCCCGCCGGGGAGCTGTTTTTT. Its translation: CASSLVVSPNASPAGELFF.